What follows are 2 T cell receptor beta chains derived from one specimen sequenced in a study of T cells in Graves' hyperthyroidism and ophthalmopathy. Regions amplified from RNA transcripts were the TCR beta CDR3 regions. The HTBI primer set drove a first-round RT-PCR of the TCR CDR3. TCRdb redid the calling of the multiplex PCR reads with MiXCR, one entry per CDR3 protein. Of over 700,000 distinct CDR3 sequences in the sample, 30% to 40% are singletons; the top ten hold around 29%. Sequenced sample: blood. The receptor set was obtained from a woman aged 40 to 50 with Graves' hyperthyroidism.

In regard to this clonotype: An end of the junction differs from the germline gene, which may be a read error. The J gene is TRBJ1-1, the V gene TRBV7-2; D remains ambiguous. CDR3 size: 14 residues. Germline V CDR1 and CDR2: SGHTA, FQGNSA. DNA for the CDR3: TGTGCCACCAGATCGGGCCTGGTCAACACTGAAGCCTTCTTT. This encodes CATRSGLVNTEAFF.

A word on this clonotype: The junction differs from germline at one of its ends, possibly a read error. The chain carries TRBV24-1 and TRBJ2-7; D possibly corresponds to TRBD1 (6 bases). The germline V gene encodes CDR1 KGHDR and CDR2 SFDVKD. CDR3 length: 15 amino acids. The CDR3 nucleotides read TGTGCCAGCAGTCCTCACTCAGACAGGATCAGCGAGCAGTACTTC. It specifies CASSPHSDRISEQYF.